The present entry profiles one T cell receptor (beta chain) with its context. Its target is not known. Generated by immunoSEQ multiplex PCR, the TCRdb table keeps only in-frame clones and is missing some. The table has more than 140,000 clones, 85% to 90% seen once. The data derive from a study of cytomegalovirus exposure and HLA in healthy donors. Whole-study context: The approximately 120 validation repertoires were reported in a later analysis to have been generated on the same platform as the approximately 700 first-cohort repertoires.

Unmatched junction bases numbered 6, after V lost 0 bases and J lost 1 base. This CDR3 has 17 residues. Germline assignment: CDR1 LGHNA and CDR2 YNFKEQ. Separation from the roughly 600-subject first cohort characterized the 120-subject validation cohort, to which the donors belonged. Study-level findings and limits: Usually a TCR sequence was rare, but some public TCRs were found in many donors. The authors enumerated around 150 TCR beta chains as linked to cytomegalovirus.

This TCR was sampled from a young woman in good health and CMV-seropositive. The sample consisted of PBMCs. The V gene is TRBV4-2, the J gene TRBJ2-1, with TRBD2 matching 7 bases. CDR3 in amino acids: CASSQEPGGRSYNEQFF. The DNA for the CDR3 is TGTGCCAGCAGCCAAGAACCGGGGGGTAGATCCTACAATGAGCAGTTCTTC.